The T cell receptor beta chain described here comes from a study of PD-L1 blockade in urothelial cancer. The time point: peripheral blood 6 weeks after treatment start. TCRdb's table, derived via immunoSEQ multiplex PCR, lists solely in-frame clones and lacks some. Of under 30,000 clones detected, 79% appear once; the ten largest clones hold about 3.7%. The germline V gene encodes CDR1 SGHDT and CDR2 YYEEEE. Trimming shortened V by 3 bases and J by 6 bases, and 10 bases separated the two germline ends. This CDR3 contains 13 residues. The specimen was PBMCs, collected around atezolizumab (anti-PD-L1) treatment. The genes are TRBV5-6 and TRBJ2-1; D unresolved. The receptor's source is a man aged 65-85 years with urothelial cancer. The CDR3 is CASSWASVNEQFF. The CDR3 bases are TGTGCCAGCAGCTGGGCATCGGTCAATGAGCAGTTCTTC.